The clone carrying this TCR beta chain was counted ten times or more. Antigen specificity is unknown. Germline V gene lookup returns CDR1 MGHRA and CDR2 YSYEKL. Trimming removed 1 base from V and 2 bases from J, with 14 bases in between. There are 16 residues in the CDR3. This sample was included in a study of T cells after yellow fever vaccination. The authors made TCR cDNA by 5'RACE template switching, adding a universal primer site and UMIs. TCRdb itself ran the 5' RACE reads through MiXCR, one entry per CDR3 protein. The sample includes around 70,000 distinct CDR3 sequences, around 6.9% seen only once; the top ten take roughly 35%. Findings and caveats of the study: Booster sampling recovered most clones from primary vaccination (96% CD4, approximately 88% CD8). Sorted repertoires could include abundant contaminating clonotypes from bulk cells.

The origin of this receptor is a man aged 18 to 30 who received the YFV17D yellow fever vaccine. The chain recombines TRBV4-1 with TRBJ1-1; D is unclear. Here the sequenced sample was CD8+ T cells sorted from PBMCs, taken around 5 days after the first yellow fever vaccination. This CDR3 reads CASSQVLRMDNTEAFF. The CDR3 bases are TGCGCCAGCAGCCAAGTTTTACGCATGGATAACACTGAAGCTTTCTTT.